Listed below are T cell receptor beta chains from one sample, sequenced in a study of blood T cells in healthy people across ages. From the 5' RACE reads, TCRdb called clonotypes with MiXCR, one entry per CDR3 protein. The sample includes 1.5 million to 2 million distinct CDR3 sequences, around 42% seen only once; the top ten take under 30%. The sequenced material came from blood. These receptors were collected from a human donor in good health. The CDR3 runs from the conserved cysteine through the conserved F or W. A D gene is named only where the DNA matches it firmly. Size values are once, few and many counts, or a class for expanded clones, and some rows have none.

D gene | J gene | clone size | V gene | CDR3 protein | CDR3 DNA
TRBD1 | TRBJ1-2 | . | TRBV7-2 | CASSLRDRVGYTF | TGTGCCAGCAGCTTACGGGACAGGGTTGGCTACACCTTC
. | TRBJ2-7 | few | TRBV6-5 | CASSYRHTAYEQYF | TGTGCCAGCAGTTATAGGCACACGGCCTACGAGCAGTACTTC
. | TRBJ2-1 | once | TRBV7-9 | CASSWYRANEQFF | TGTGCCAGCAGCTGGTACAGGGCGAATGAGCAGTTCTTC
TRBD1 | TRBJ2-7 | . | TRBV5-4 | CASSLAPGQGAGEQYF | TGTGCCAGCAGCTTAGCACCGGGACAGGGGGCTGGCGAGCAGTACTTC
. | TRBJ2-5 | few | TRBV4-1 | CASSQDLGSAGEETQYF | TGCGCCAGCAGCCAAGATCTAGGTAGCGCGGGTGAAGAGACCCAGTACTTC
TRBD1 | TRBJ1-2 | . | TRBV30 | CAWSQGVYGYTF | TGTGCCTGGAGTCAGGGGGTGTATGGCTACACCTTC
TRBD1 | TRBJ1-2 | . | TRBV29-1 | CSFGGQGNYGYTF | TGCAGCTTCGGGGGACAGGGGAACTATGGCTACACCTTC
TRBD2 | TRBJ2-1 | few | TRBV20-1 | CSGLAVDYNEQFF | TGCAGTGGGCTAGCGGTTGACTACAATGAGCAGTTCTTC
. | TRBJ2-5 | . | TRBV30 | CAWSVLGRGIETQYF | TGTGCCTGGAGTGTACTCGGCAGGGGCATCGAGACCCAGTACTTC
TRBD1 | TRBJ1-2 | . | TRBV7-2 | CASSSRGTEGYGYTF | TGTGCCAGCAGCTCCCGGGGGACAGAGGGCTATGGCTACACCTTC
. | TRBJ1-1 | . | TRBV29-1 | CSVATLLLNTEAFF | TGCAGCGTTGCAACGCTTCTGCTGAACACTGAAGCTTTCTTT
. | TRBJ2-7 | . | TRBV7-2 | CASSRDGHSSTEQYF | TGTGCCAGCAGCCGGGACGGACACTCTAGCACCGAGCAGTACTTC
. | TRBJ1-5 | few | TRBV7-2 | CASSQEGRGRSNQPQHF | TGTGCCAGCAGCCAAGAGGGCAGGGGTCGGAGCAATCAGCCCCAGCATTTT
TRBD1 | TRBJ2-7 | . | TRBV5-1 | CASSLEGASDEQYF | TGCGCCAGCAGCTTGGAGGGGGCCTCGGACGAGCAGTACTTC
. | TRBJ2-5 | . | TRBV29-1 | CSVAWGQDYQETQYF | TGCAGCGTGGCCTGGGGTCAGGACTACCAAGAGACCCAGTACTTC
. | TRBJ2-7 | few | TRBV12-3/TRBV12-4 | CASSLAGQWNEQYF | TGTGCCAGCAGTTTAGCTGGACAGTGGAACGAGCAGTACTTC
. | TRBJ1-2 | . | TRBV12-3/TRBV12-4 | CASSPSGTSWGYTF | TGTGCCAGCAGTCCCTCCGGGACCTCCTGGGGCTACACCTTC
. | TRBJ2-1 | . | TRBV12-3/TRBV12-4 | CASSLKVLARNNEQFF | TGTGCCAGCAGTCTAAAGGTGTTAGCGAGGAACAATGAGCAGTTCTTC
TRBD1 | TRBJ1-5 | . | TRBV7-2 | CASSLAGTGVQPQHF | TGTGCCAGCAGCTTAGCGGGGACAGGGGTACAGCCCCAGCATTTT
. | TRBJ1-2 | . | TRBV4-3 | CASSQDSSWTLYGYTF | TGCGCCAGCAGCCAAGATTCTTCTTGGACGCTTTATGGCTACACCTTC
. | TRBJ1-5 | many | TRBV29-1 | CSVRSGGQPQHF | TGCAGCGTACGGAGCGGCGGACAGCCCCAGCATTTT
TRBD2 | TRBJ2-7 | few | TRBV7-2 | CASSLILAGGTPEQYF | TGTGCCAGCAGCTTAATTCTAGCGGGGGGGACACCCGAGCAGTACTTC
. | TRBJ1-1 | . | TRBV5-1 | CASSWMGNTETFF | TGCGCCAGCAGCTGGATGGGAAACACTGAAACTTTCTTT
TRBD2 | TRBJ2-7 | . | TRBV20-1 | CSAPPGGLAPYEQYF | TGCAGTGCTCCCCCTGGGGGACTAGCCCCCTACGAGCAGTACTTC
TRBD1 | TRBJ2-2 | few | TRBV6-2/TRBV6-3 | CASSLTGGAAGELFF | TGTGCCAGCAGTCTCACAGGGGGCGCAGCCGGGGAGCTGTTTTTT
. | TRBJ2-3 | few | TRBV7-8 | CASSLEGTLSGTDTQYF | TGTGCCAGCAGCTTAGAAGGGACTTTGTCTGGCACAGATACGCAGTATTTT
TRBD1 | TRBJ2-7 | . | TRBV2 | CASTLGQGEGEQYF | TGTGCCAGCACCCTAGGACAGGGGGAGGGCGAGCAGTACTTC
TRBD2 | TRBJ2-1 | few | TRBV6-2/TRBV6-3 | CASSNLAGGLSSYNEQFF | TGTGCCAGCAGTAATCTAGCGGGGGGTTTAAGCTCCTACAATGAGCAGTTCTTC
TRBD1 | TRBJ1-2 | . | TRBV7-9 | CASSYSSRTGVDGYTF | TGTGCCAGCAGCTACTCCTCCCGGACAGGGGTCGATGGCTACACCTTC
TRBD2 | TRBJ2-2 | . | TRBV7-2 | CASSWEGTGELFF | TGTGCCAGCAGCTGGGAGGGAACCGGGGAGCTGTTTTTT
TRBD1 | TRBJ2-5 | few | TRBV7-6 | CATGQYQETQYF | TGTGCCACGGGACAGTACCAAGAGACCCAGTACTTC
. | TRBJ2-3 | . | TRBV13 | CASSLISFTRNNTDTQYF | TGTGCCAGCAGCTTAATCTCCTTTACTAGAAACAACACAGATACGCAGTATTTT
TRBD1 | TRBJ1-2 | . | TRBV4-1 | CASSQDPGQPTCYGYTF | TGCGCCAGCAGCCAAGATCCGGGACAGCCGACCTGCTATGGCTACACCTTC
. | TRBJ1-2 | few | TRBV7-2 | CASSLVMRKGEVYGYTF | TGTGCCAGCAGCTTAGTCATGAGGAAGGGGGAAGTCTATGGCTACACCTTC
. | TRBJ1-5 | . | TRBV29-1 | CSVVEGGQPQHF | TGCAGCGTTGTAGAGGGTGGGCAGCCCCAGCATTTT
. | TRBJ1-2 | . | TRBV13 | CASSPLWGGRVYGYTF | TGTGCCAGCAGCCCACTTTGGGGAGGACGAGTCTATGGCTACACCTTC
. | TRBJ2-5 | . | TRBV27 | CASSSDINEGTQYF | TGTGCCAGCAGTTCGGACATTAATGAAGGGACCCAGTACTTC
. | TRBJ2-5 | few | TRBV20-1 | CSARTGWKETQYF | TGCAGTGCTAGGACTGGTTGGAAAGAGACCCAGTACTTC
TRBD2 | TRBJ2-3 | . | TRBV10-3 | CAISDSGITDTQYF | TGTGCCATCAGTGACAGCGGGATCACAGATACGCAGTATTTT
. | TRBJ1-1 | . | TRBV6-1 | CASSERALNTEAFF | TGTGCCAGCAGTGAACGGGCCCTGAACACTGAAGCTTTCTTT
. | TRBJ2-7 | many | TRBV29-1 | CSVAQGGYEQYF | TGCAGCGTTGCTCAGGGCGGCTACGAGCAGTACTTC
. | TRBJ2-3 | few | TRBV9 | CASTPYSGAADTQYF | TGTGCCAGCACCCCCTACTCGGGGGCGGCAGATACGCAGTATTTT
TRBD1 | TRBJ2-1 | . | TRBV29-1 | CSVLDRGSHNEQFF | TGCAGCGTTTTGGACAGGGGTTCCCACAATGAGCAGTTCTTC
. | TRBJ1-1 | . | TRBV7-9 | CASSSIQNTEAFF | TGTGCCAGCAGCTCCATCCAGAACACTGAAGCTTTCTTT
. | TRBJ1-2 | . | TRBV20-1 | CSAEGGRGRSYTF | TGCAGTGCTGAAGGGGGGCGAGGCAGAAGCTACACCTTC
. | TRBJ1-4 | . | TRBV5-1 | CASSLRTRGVNEKLFF | TGCGCCAGCAGCCTCCGGACCCGCGGGGTGAATGAAAAACTGTTTTTT
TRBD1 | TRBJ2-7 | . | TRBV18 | CASSPSPGQGPYEQYF | TGTGCCAGCTCACCATCGCCCGGACAGGGTCCCTACGAGCAGTACTTC
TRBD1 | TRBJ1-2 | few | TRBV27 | CASSPGQGVYYGYTF | TGTGCCAGCAGTCCGGGACAGGGAGTTTACTATGGCTACACCTTC
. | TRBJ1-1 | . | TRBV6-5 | CASSYSGGMNTEAFF | TGTGCCAGCAGTTACTCGGGCGGGATGAACACTGAAGCTTTCTTT